Following are 30 T cell receptor beta chains from one sample sequenced in a study of CD8 T cells in ankylosing spondylitis. TCRdb fed the 5' RACE reads into MiXCR, producing one record per CDR3 protein. The table includes approximately 220,000 distinct CDR3 sequences, more than 9% detected once. Sequencing used blood, either unsorted or a sorted T cell fraction (not recorded which). These receptors were taken from a male donor with ankylosing spondylitis or in good health (not recorded which).

This clonotype occurred many times. The DNA of the CDR3 is TGTGCCAGCAGACCAGAGGCAGAAGCTTCTGGGGCCAACGTCCTGACTTTC. Translated: CASRPEAEASGANVLTF. The chain is built from TRBV12-3 or TRBV12-4 and TRBJ2-6; D gene ambiguous. V was trimmed by 6 bases and J by 1 base, leaving 16 bases between them. This CDR3 has 17 amino acids.

This clonotype was seen ten or more times. The chain couples TRBV24-1 to TRBJ2-3; 7 nucleotides match TRBD1. The trim removed 1 base at V and 3 bases at J, leaving 9 bases unmatched. The CDR3 has 17 residues. Germline CDR1 is KGHDR and CDR2 is SFDVKD. The CDR3 sequence: CATSDLRQGQRTDTQYF. CDR3 DNA sequence: TGTGCCACCAGTGATTTACGACAGGGTCAACGGACAGATACGCAGTATTTT.

This clonotype was seen at least ten times. V gene TRBV12-3 or TRBV12-4 combines with J gene TRBJ1-4; TRBD1 is a possible D gene (5 bases). The germline V and J ends were trimmed by 3 bases and 7 bases, with 12 bases remaining between them. CDR3 length equals 14 residues. CDR3 protein: CASSFWGRGEKLFF. CDR3 coding DNA: TGTGCCAGCAGTTTTTGGGGAAGGGGTGAAAAACTGTTTTTT.

Many counts were recorded for this clonotype. The chain recombines TRBV6-1 with TRBJ1-3; possibly TRBD1 for D (5 bases). Between the trimmed V and J ends, which lost 6 bases and 0 bases, there was a span of 15 bases. This CDR3 has 16 amino acids. Germline lookup yields CDR1 MNHNS and CDR2 SASEGT. The CDR3 loop is CASREMGGNSGNTIYF. Written as DNA, the CDR3 is TGTGCCAGCAGGGAAATGGGGGGTAACTCTGGAAACACCATATATTTT.

This clonotype was recorded many times. The chain carries TRBV10-3 and TRBJ2-3, with D uncertain. Per germline, CDR1 ENHRY and CDR2 SYGVKD. CDR3 length: 14 amino acids. Trimming left V 6 bases short and J 0 bases short, with 10 bases between. CDR3 in DNA: TGTGCCATCAGGGGTCCTGCTAGCACAGATACGCAGTATTTT. Amino acid sequence: CAIRGPASTDTQYF.

This clonotype appeared many times. This chain uses TRBV20-1 with TRBJ2-2; no reliable D call. The germline V and J ends were trimmed by 6 bases and 1 base, with 9 bases remaining between them. The germline V gene encodes CDR1 DFQATT and CDR2 SNEGSKA (reference sequence). The CDR3 extends over 13 amino acids. The CDR3 is CSAATGNTGELFF. The CDR3 coding sequence is TGCAGTGCGGCTACCGGGAACACCGGGGAGCTGTTTTTT.

This clonotype showed up many times. The rearrangement uses TRBV3-1 and TRBJ2-3; 9 bases agree with TRBD1. After removal of 2 bases from V and 5 bases from J, the junction contained 5 bases not matched to a gene. Germline lookup yields CDR1 LGHDT and CDR2 YNNKEL (reference sequence). The CDR3 loop spans 15 amino acids. The CDR3 nucleotides read TGTGCCAGCAGCCAAAGACAGGGGGAGAAAGATACGCAGTATTTT. Translated, it gives CASSQRQGEKDTQYF.

This clonotype was observed a few times. CDR3 DNA sequence: TGTGCCATCAGTGAGGCCAGCTCGCGGAGAGGGGCCTACAATGAGCAGTTCTTC. It is translated as CAISEASSRRGAYNEQFF. This rearrangement joins TRBV10-3 to TRBJ2-1; tentatively, D is TRBD1 or TRBD2 (5 bases each). The CDR3 runs 18 residues. Germline lookup yields CDR1 ENHRY and CDR2 SYGVKD. The V gene lost 2 bases and the J gene lost 2 bases, with 19 bases spanning the gap.

The chain employs TRBV20-1 and TRBJ2-7, with 9 positions matching TRBD2. J lost 1 base, V lost 4 bases, and 8 bases had no gene match. The CDR3 runs to 15 residues. CDR1 and CDR2 (germline): DFQATT, SNEGSKA (reference sequence). CDR3 sequence: CSATRSGGPSYEQYF. CDR3 coding DNA: TGCAGTGCTACCCGGAGCGGGGGGCCTTCCTACGAGCAGTACTTC.

This clonotype was recorded at least ten times. As DNA, the CDR3 is TGTGCCAGCAGCCAAGATTATGCCAGCCCGGGAACACCGAACACTGAAGCTTTCTTT. It is translated as CASSQDYASPGTPNTEAFF. This chain links TRBV3-1 with TRBJ1-1; no clear D gene. The CDR3 is 19 residues long. The V end was cut by 0 bases, the J end by 1 base, with 21 bases between. Germline V gene data show CDR1 as LGHDT and CDR2 as YNNKEL (reference sequence).

Only a few counts were recorded for this clonotype. This chain links TRBV9 with TRBJ2-1; 7 bases are shared with TRBD2. V shed 2 bases and J 7 bases; nucleotides not matched to a gene: 24. The germline V gene has CDR1 SGDLS and CDR2 YYNGEE. This CDR3 region has 20 residues. CDR3 loop: CASSVSNLLPGTIIGNEQFF. Written as DNA, the CDR3 is TGTGCCAGCAGCGTTTCGAACCTCCTCCCCGGGACTATTATCGGGAATGAGCAGTTCTTC.

This clonotype was seen repeatedly, ten times or more. V and J are TRBV5-1 and TRBJ2-1; D unresolved. Germline V CDR1 and CDR2: SGHRS, YFSETQ. Trimming shortened V by 0 bases and J by 9 bases, and 7 bases separated the two germline ends. CDR3 length: 12 residues. The CDR3 here is CASSLDSSEQFF. The DNA of the CDR3 is TGCGCCAGCAGCTTGGATAGTAGTGAGCAGTTCTTC.

This clonotype was observed a single time. The chain combines TRBV30 with TRBJ1-6; D not certain. This CDR3 contains 15 residues. Germline V gives CDR1 GTSNPN, CDR2 SVGIG (reference sequence). With 1 base removed from V and 5 bases from J, the gap between germline ends came to 12 bases. CDR3 nucleotides: TGTGCCTGGAGTGGTCGAGGCGGGAATAATTCACCCCTCCACTTT. This gives the protein CAWSGRGGNNSPLHF.

Turning to this clonotype: This may arise from a read error, as a much more abundant clone is one base away. The rearrangement joins TRBV5-1 to TRBJ1-5, with D hard to call. The CDR3 length is 14 residues. Germline V lookup: CDR1 SGHRS, CDR2 YFSETQ. The CDR3 DNA reads as TGCGCCAGCAGCTTGGCCGGGAACAATCTGCCCCAGCATTTT. Translation gives CASSLAGNNLPQHF.

This clonotype showed up just a few times. The chain recombines TRBV12-3 or TRBV12-4 with TRBJ1-4; D call uncertain. V lost 10 bases and J 4 bases, leaving 13 bases between the germline ends. The CDR3 loop spans 13 amino acids. CDR3 DNA sequence: TGTGCCACCAGCGGCGGGGATAATGAAAAACTGTTTTTT. This translates into CATSGGDNEKLFF.

To note about this clonotype: Relative to the germline gene, one junction end is altered; a read error may explain this. This rearrangement joins TRBV12-3 or TRBV12-4 to TRBJ1-1; D uncertain. The CDR3 loop spans 14 amino acids. The CDR3 sequence is CVSSRERMDTEAFF. The CDR3 DNA reads TGTGTCAGCTCGCGGGAGCGGATGGACACTGAAGCTTTCTTT.

In the case of this clonotype: Possible read error: a much larger clone is one base away. The conserved final phenylalanine or tryptophan is absent from the CDR3, which likely points to a read error. The rearrangement uses TRBV7-2 and TRBJ1-2, with a tentative D call TRBD1 (5 bases). Trimming stripped 5 bases from V and 4 bases from J, with 11 bases between. Germline loops: CDR1 SGHTA, CDR2 FQGNSA. The CDR3 has 13 residues. Here the CDR3 reads CASSGDVFYGYTY. Written as DNA, the CDR3 is TGTGCCAGCAGCGGGGACGTGTTCTATGGCTACACCTAC.

This clonotype came up many times. The genes are TRBV6-5 and TRBJ1-2; D not certain. Trimming removed 6 bases at V and 3 bases at J, with 5 bases between. Germline values: CDR1 MNHEY, CDR2 SVGAGI. This CDR3 is built from 11 residues. DNA of the CDR3: TGTGCCAGCAGCAACGACTATGGCTACACCTTC. It is translated as CASSNDYGYTF.

This clonotype was seen at least ten times. J is TRBJ1-1 and V is TRBV5-1; TRBD1 agrees at 8 bases. V shed 4 bases and J 5 bases; nucleotides not matched to a gene: 4. The length of the CDR3 is 13 residues. The germline V gene has CDR1 SGHRS and CDR2 YFSETQ. This chain's CDR3 is CASSEQGGTEAFF. In DNA, the CDR3 is TGCGCCAGCAGCGAACAGGGGGGAACTGAAGCTTTCTTT.

This clonotype has a count of ten or more. The gene calls are TRBV5-1 and TRBJ2-3; 9 bases line up with TRBD1. The CDR3 totals 17 residues. The V gene's germline CDR1 is SGHRS and CDR2 YFSETQ. Trimming took 4 bases from V and 4 from J; bases not matched to a gene: 13. CDR3 DNA sequence: TGCGCCAGCAGCCCCCCCCGCCCGGGACAGGGACCAGATACGCAGTATTTT. This translates into CASSPPRPGQGPDTQYF. The full variable domain, its missing parts supplied by reference TRBV5-1 and TRBJ2-3, is KAGVTQTPRYLIKTRGQQVTLSCSPISGHRSVSWYQQTPGQGLQFLFEYFSETQRNKGNFPGRFSGRQFSNSRSEMNVSTLELGDSALYLCASSPPRPGQGPDTQYFGPGTRLTVL.

This clonotype has ten or more counts. The J gene is TRBJ2-1, the V gene TRBV20-1; D call uncertain. V was clipped by 1 base and J by 6 bases, with 13 bases between them. This CDR3 has 14 amino acids. Germline-derived CDR1 and CDR2 are DFQATT and SNEGSKA (reference sequence). The CDR3 reads CSARVDNSLNEQFF. The CDR3 nucleotides read TGCAGTGCTAGAGTTGATAACAGTCTCAATGAGCAGTTCTTC.

CDR3: CASSLTSGDEKLFF. CDR3 sequence (DNA): TGTGCCAGCAGCTTAACGTCGGGGGATGAAAAACTGTTTTTT. This rearrangement joins TRBV3-1 to TRBJ1-4; D might be TRBD1 (5 bases). The CDR3 covers 14 residues. V was trimmed by 5 bases and J by 6 bases, leaving 13 bases between them. Per the germline V gene, CDR1 is LGHDT and CDR2 is YNNKEL (reference sequence). The complete variable domain, with remaining parts taken from reference TRBV3-1 and TRBJ1-4, reads DTAVSQTPKYLVTQMGNDKSIKCEQNLGHDTMYWYKQDSKKFLKIMFSYNNKELIINETVPNRFSPKSPDKAHLNLHINSLELGDSAVYFCASSLTSGDEKLFFGSGTQLSVL.

V and J are TRBV19 and TRBJ1-3; D is ambiguous. V shed 7 bases and J shed 0 bases, with 10 bases lying between them. Germline assignment: CDR1 LNHDA and CDR2 SQIVND (reference sequence). The CDR3 spans 14 residues. CDR3 sequence (DNA): TGTGCCAGTAAAAGCCACAACTCTGGAAACACCATATATTTT. Translation: CASKSHNSGNTIYF.

This clonotype was seen at least ten times. This chain links TRBV3-1 with TRBJ1-3; D is unresolved. Trimming took off 4 bases at V and 0 bases at J, with 10 bases between the two ends. The CDR3 is 15 amino acids. Germline CDR1 reads LGHDT; CDR2 reads YNNKEL (reference sequence). As DNA, the CDR3 is TGTGCCAGCAGCCTCGGTCCCCCCTCTGGAAACACCATATATTTT. Translation gives CASSLGPPSGNTIYF.

This chain uses TRBV7-3 with TRBJ1-5; no definite D call. V was clipped by 4 bases and J by 7 bases, with 11 bases between them. Germline V gene data show CDR1 as SGHTA and CDR2 as FQGTGA. This CDR3 region has 13 residues. The CDR3 coding sequence is TGTGCCAGCAGCTCATACTACGGACAGCCCCAGCATTTT. Protein: CASSSYYGQPQHF.

There are many counts of this clonotype. This chain connects TRBV5-1 to TRBJ2-3, with 7 bases lining up with TRBD2. V trimming: 1 base; J trimming: 2 bases; junction bases outside the gene matches: 4. Germline CDR1 SGHRS, CDR2 YFSETQ. The CDR3 is 15 amino acids. The CDR3: CASSLNAGDTDTQYF. Here the CDR3 DNA reads TGCGCCAGCAGCTTGAATGCGGGGGACACAGATACGCAGTATTTT.

This clonotype was counted many times. The chain employs TRBV5-1 and TRBJ1-2; TRBD1 aligns across 7 bases. The CDR3 covers 11 residues. CDR1 is SGHRS and CDR2 is YFSETQ in the germline V gene. V lost 4 bases, J lost 10 bases, and 4 bases stayed unmatched. The DNA of the CDR3 is TGCGCCAGCAGCCGGGACAGACACTACACCTTC. Translated: CASSRDRHYTF. Looking up the rest from reference TRBV5-1 and TRBJ1-2 gives the full variable domain: KAGVTQTPRYLIKTRGQQVTLSCSPISGHRSVSWYQQTPGQGLQFLFEYFSETQRNKGNFPGRFSGRQFSNSRSEMNVSTLELGDSALYLCASSRDRHYTFGSGTRLTVV.

In its sample, this clonotype was seen many times. The CDR3 loop reads CASSLVRTGGYEQYF. In DNA, the CDR3 is TGCGCCAGCAGCTTGGTTCGAACAGGGGGCTACGAGCAGTACTTC. The rearrangement links TRBV5-1 to TRBJ2-7, with 8 bases aligning to TRBD1. V lost 0 bases, J lost 3 bases, and 5 bases stayed unmatched. Germline-derived CDR1 and CDR2 are SGHRS and YFSETQ. There are 15 residues in the CDR3.

This clonotype was seen ten or more times. The rearrangement links TRBV12-3 or TRBV12-4 to TRBJ2-5; 8 positions agree with TRBD2. CDR3 length: 15 amino acids. The junction had 10 bases not matched to a gene; V was cut back by 3 bases and J by 7 bases. The chain's CDR3 is CASSFSGGGSRTQYF. The CDR3 nucleotides read TGTGCCAGCAGTTTCTCGGGGGGGGGTTCACGGACCCAGTACTTC.

A few counts support this clonotype. The chain joins TRBV6-1 to TRBJ2-6; unclear D gene. Germline V gene lookup returns CDR1 MNHNS and CDR2 SASEGT. The V and J ends lost 6 bases and 1 base respectively, with 19 bases between them. This CDR3 is 18 amino acids long. CDR3 DNA sequence: TGTGCCAGCAGAGATCCGCGCGGACGCGAGTCTGGGGCCAACGTCCTGACTTTC. Protein: CASRDPRGRESGANVLTF.